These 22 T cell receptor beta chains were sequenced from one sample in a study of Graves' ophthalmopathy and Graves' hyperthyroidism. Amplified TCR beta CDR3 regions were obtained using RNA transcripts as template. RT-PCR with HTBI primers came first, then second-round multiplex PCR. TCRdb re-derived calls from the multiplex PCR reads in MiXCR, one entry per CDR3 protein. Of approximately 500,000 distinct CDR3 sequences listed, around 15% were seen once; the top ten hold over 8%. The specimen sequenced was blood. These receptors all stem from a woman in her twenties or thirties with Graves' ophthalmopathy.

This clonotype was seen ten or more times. The CDR3 here is CASSLGHTGTPGTPYTF. The CDR3 nucleotides are TGTGCCAGCAGTTTGGGCCATACAGGGACCCCCGGGACGCCCTACACCTTC. This chain uses TRBV27 with TRBJ1-2; D possibly corresponds to TRBD1 (6 bases). The germline V and J ends were trimmed by 3 bases and 10 bases, with 27 bases remaining between them. Germline V gene data show CDR1 as MNHEY and CDR2 as SMNVEV (reference sequence). CDR3 length equals 17 residues.

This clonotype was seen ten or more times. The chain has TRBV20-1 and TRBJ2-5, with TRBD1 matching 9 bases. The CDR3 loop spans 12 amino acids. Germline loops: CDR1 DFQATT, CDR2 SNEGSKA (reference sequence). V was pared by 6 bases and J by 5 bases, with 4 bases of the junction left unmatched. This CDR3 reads CSATDRGETQYF. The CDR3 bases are TGCAGTGCAACGGACAGGGGTGAGACCCAGTACTTC.

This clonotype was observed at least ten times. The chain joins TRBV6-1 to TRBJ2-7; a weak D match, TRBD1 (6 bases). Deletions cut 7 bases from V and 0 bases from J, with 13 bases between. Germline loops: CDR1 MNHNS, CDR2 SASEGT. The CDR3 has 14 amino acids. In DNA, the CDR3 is TGTGCCAGCACCCACCGAGGGGGCTCCTACGAGCAGTACTTC. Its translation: CASTHRGGSYEQYF.

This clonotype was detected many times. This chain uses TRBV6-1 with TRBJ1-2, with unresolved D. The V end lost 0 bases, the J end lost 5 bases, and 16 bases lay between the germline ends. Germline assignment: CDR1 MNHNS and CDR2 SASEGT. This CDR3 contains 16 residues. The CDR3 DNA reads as TGTGCCAGCAGTGAAGCGGGCTCCCTAACCCTATATGGCTACACCTTC. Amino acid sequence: CASSEAGSLTLYGYTF.

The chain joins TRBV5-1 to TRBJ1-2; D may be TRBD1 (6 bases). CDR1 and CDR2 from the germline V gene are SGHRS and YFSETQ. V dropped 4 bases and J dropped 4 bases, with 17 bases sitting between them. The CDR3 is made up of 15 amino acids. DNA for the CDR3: TGCGCCAGCAGCGCCCGCAGGGGTCACGTCTATGGCTACACCTTC. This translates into CASSARRGHVYGYTF.

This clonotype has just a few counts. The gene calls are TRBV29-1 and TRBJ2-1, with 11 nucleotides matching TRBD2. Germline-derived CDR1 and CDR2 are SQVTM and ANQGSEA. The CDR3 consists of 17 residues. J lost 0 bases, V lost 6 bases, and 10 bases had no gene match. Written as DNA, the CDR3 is TGCAGCGTCCCCGCTAGCGGGGGGTTTAGCTCCTACAATGAGCAGTTCTTC. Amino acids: CSVPASGGFSSYNEQFF.

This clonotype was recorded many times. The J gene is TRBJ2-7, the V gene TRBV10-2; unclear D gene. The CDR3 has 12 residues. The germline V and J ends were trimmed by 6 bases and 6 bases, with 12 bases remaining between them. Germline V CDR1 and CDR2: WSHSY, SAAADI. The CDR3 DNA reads TGCGCCAGCAGAGACCCTAGTTCCGAGCAGTACTTC. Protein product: CASRDPSSEQYF.

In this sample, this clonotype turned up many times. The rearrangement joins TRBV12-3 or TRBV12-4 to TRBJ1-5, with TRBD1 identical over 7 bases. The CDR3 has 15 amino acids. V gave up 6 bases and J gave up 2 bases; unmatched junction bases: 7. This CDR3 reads CASSSDRAGNQPQHF. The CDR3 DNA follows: TGTGCCAGCAGCTCCGACAGGGCCGGCAATCAGCCCCAGCATTTT.

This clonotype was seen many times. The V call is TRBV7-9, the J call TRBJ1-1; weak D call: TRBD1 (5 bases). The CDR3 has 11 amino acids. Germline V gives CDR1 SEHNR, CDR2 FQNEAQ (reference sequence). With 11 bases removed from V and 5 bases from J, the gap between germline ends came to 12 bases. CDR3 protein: CAGTKGTEAFF. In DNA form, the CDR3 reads TGTGCCGGAACTAAGGGGACTGAAGCTTTCTTT.

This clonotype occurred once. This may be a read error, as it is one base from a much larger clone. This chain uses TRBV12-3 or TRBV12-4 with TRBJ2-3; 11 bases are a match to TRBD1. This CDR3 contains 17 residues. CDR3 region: CANSNRWTGGGTDTQYF. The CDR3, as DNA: TGTGCCAACAGTAACCGATGGACAGGGGGCGGCACAGATACGCAGTATTTT.

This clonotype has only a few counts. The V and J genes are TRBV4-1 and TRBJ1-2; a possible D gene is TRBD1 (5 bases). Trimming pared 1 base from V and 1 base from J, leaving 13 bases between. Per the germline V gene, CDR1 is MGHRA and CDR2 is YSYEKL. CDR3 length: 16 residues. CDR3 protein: CASSQGTHDRNYGYTF. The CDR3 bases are TGCGCCAGCAGCCAAGGGACACACGACCGTAACTATGGCTACACCTTC.

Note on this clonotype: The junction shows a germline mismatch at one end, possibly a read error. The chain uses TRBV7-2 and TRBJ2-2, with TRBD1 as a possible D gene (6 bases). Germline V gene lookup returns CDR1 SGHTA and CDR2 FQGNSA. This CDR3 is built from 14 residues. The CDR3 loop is CASSQQRGKGELSF. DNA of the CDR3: TGTGCCAGCAGCCAACAAAGGGGCAAGGGGGAGCTGTCTTTT.

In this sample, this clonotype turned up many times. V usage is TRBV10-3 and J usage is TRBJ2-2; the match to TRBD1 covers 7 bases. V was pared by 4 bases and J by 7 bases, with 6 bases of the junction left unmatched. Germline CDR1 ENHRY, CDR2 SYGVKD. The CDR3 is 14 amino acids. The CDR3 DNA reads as TGTGCCATCAGTGGAGACAGGGCGGGCGGGGAGCTGTTTTTT. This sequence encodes CAISGDRAGGELFF.

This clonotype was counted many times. The CDR3 DNA reads as TGTGCCAGCAGCCCCCGGCCGGTAGGTATGGCTGAAGCTTTCTTT. Translated, it gives CASSPRPVGMAEAFF. This rearrangement joins TRBV14 to TRBJ1-1; D not certain. Trimming cost V 4 bases and J 6 bases, with 18 bases left between them. The CDR3 length is 15 residues. From germline, CDR1 is SGHDN and CDR2 FVKESK. The full variable domain, rest sourced from reference TRBV14 and TRBJ1-1, is EAGVTQFPSHSVIEKGQTVTLRCDPISGHDNLYWYRRVMGKEIKFLLHFVKESKQDESGMPNNRFLAERTGGTYSTLKVQPAELEDSGVYFCASSPRPVGMAEAFFGQGTRLTVV.

DNA of the CDR3: TGTGCCAGCAGTTACTTGAATTTGTACTACGAGCAGTACTTC. The encoded protein is CASSYLNLYYEQYF. The V gene is TRBV6-2 or TRBV6-3, the J gene TRBJ2-7; D gene uncertain. V was cut by 1 base and J by 3 bases, with 10 bases left in between. Per the germline V gene, CDR1 is MNHEY and CDR2 is SVGEGT. The CDR3 consists of 14 residues.

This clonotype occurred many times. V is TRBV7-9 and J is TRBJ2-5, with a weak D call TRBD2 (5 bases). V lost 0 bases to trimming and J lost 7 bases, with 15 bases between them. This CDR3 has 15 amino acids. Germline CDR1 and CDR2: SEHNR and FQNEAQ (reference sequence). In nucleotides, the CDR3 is TGTGCCAGCAGCTTAGCCGACATCCCCGAGGGGACCCAGTACTTC. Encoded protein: CASSLADIPEGTQYF.

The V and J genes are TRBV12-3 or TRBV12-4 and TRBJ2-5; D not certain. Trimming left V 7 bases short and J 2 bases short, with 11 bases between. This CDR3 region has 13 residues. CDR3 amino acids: CASTLLPQETQYF. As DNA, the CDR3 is TGTGCCAGCACCCTCCTTCCTCAAGAGACCCAGTACTTC.

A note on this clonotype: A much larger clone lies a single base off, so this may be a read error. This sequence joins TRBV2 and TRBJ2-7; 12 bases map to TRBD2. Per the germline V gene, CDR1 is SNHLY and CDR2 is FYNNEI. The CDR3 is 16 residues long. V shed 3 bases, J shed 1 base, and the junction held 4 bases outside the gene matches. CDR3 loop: CASSEVTSGGSYEQYF. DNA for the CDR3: TGTGCCAGCAGTGAGGTGACTAGCGGGGGATCCTACGAGCAGTACTTC.

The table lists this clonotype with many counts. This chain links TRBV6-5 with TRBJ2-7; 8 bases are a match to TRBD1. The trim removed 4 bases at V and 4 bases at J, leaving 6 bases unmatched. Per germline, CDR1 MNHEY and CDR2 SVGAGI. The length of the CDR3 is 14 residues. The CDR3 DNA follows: TGTGCCAGCAGTTCCGGACAGGGCAGGTACGAGCAGTACTTC. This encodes CASSSGQGRYEQYF.

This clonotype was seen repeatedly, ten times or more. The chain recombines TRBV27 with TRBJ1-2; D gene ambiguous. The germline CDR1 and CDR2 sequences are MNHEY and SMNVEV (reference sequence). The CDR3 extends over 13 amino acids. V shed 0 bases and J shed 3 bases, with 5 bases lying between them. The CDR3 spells CASSLSPDYGYTF. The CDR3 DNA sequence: TGTGCCAGCAGTTTATCGCCAGACTATGGCTACACCTTC.

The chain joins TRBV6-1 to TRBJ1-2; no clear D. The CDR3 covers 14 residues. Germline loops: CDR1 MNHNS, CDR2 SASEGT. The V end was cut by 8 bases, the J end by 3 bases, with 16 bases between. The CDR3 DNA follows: TGTGCCAGCGGCACCTTGTTTCCTTACTATGGCTACACCTTC. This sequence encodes CASGTLFPYYGYTF.

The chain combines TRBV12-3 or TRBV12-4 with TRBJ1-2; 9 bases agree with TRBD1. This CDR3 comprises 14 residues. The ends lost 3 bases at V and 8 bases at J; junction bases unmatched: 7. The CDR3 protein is CASSFDRTGVGYTF. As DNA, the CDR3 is TGTGCCAGCAGTTTTGACCGGACAGGGGTGGGCTACACCTTC.